The 27 T cell receptor beta chains given below trace back to one sample, sequenced in a study of T cell changes during pregnancy in multiple sclerosis. Data came from immunoSEQ multiplex PCR; TCRdb stores just in-frame clones and leaves some out. The table records about 32,000 clones, over 85% of them present only once. This specimen consisted of CD8+ T cells from peripheral blood mononuclear cells, obtained in the first trimester of pregnancy. Receptors originate from a female donor with multiple sclerosis, enrolled in a pregnancy study.

This chain uses TRBV4-1 with TRBJ2-7; no clear D gene. The CDR3 length is 14 residues. Germline CDR1 and CDR2: MGHRA and YSYEKL. Between the trimmed V and J ends, which lost 8 bases and 2 bases, there was a span of 16 bases. The CDR3 bases are TGCGCCAGCGCGGAGACTCACTCCACCTACGAGCAGTACTTC. This translates into CASAETHSTYEQYF.

The chain couples TRBV2 to TRBJ2-3; no clear D. The CDR3 is 16 amino acids. Trimming stripped 3 bases from V and 0 bases from J, with 13 bases between. Germline V CDR1 and CDR2: SNHLY, FYNNEI. The CDR3 coding sequence is TGTGCCAGCAGTGACGGTGCGACTCCGAGCACAGATACGCAGTATTTT. This encodes CASSDGATPSTDTQYF.

The chain is built from TRBV4-2 and TRBJ2-7; possibly TRBD1 for D (6 bases). Per the germline V gene, CDR1 is LGHNA and CDR2 is YNFKEQ. The ends were cut back, 1 base at V and 4 bases at J, with 11 bases in the middle. The CDR3 spans 14 residues. The CDR3 loop is CASSQAEQGYEQYF. CDR3 DNA sequence: TGTGCCAGCAGCCAAGCTGAACAGGGATACGAGCAGTACTTC.

The V gene is TRBV13, the J gene TRBJ2-1; D is unresolved. V was clipped by 6 bases and J by 2 bases, with 8 bases between them. This CDR3 is 13 amino acids long. Germline CDR1 and CDR2: PRHDT and FYEKMQ (reference sequence). The CDR3 reads CASRVSAYNEQFF. The CDR3 nucleotides read TGTGCCAGCAGGGTCAGCGCCTACAATGAGCAGTTCTTC.

In nucleotides, the CDR3 is TGCGCCAGCAGCCAATATGGGGGGAACACCTACGAGCAGTACTTC. Protein product: CASSQYGGNTYEQYF. This chain connects TRBV4-1 to TRBJ2-7; D might be TRBD2 (6 bases). Trimming took off 2 bases at V and 2 bases at J, with 13 bases between the two ends. CDR3 size: 15 residues. Germline CDR1 MGHRA, CDR2 YSYEKL.

In this sample, this clone turned up a few times. This chain joins TRBV4-3 and TRBJ2-2; D is undetermined. This CDR3 comprises 15 residues. CDR1 and CDR2 from the germline V gene are LGHNA and YSLEER. Trimming removed 3 bases at V and 1 base at J, with 9 bases between. CDR3 DNA: TGCGCCAGCAGCCAGCGATACTTGAACACCGGGGAGCTGTTTTTT. Its protein product is CASSQRYLNTGELFF.

The gene calls are TRBV7-9 and TRBJ2-7; 9 positions agree with TRBD2. This CDR3 is 16 amino acids long. The V gene's germline CDR1 is SEHNR and CDR2 FQNEAQ (reference sequence). The V segment lost 3 bases and the J segment 2 bases; nucleotides outside the gene matches: 8. CDR3 sequence: CASSFGAGGRTYEQYF. The CDR3 nucleotides are TGTGCCAGCAGCTTTGGTGCGGGAGGGCGGACCTACGAGCAGTACTTC. Full variable domain (rest looked up from reference TRBV7-9 and TRBJ2-7): DTGVSQNPRHKITKRGQNVTFRCDPISEHNRLYWYRQTLGQGPEFLTYFQNEAQLEKSRLLSDRFSAERPKGSFSTLEIQRTEQGDSAMYLCASSFGAGGRTYEQYFGPGTRLTVT.

This clone showed up just once. This chain links TRBV5-4 with TRBJ2-7; 9 bases map to TRBD1. This CDR3 contains 15 residues. Germline V gene lookup returns CDR1 SGHNT and CDR2 YYREEE (reference sequence). The V and J ends lost 4 bases and 4 bases, in that order; junction bases with no gene match: 9. CDR3 in DNA: TGTGCCAGCAGCCTTAGACCGGGACAGGGTTACGAGCAGTACTTC. It encodes CASSLRPGQGYEQYF. The full variable domain, its missing parts supplied by reference TRBV5-4 and TRBJ2-7, is ETGVTQSPTHLIKTRGQQVTLRCSSQSGHNTVSWYQQALGQGPQFIFQYYREEENGRGNFPPRFSGLQFPNYSSELNVNALELDDSALYLCASSLRPGQGYEQYFGPGTRLTVT.

This sequence joins TRBV18 and TRBJ2-1; 8 bases agree with TRBD2. The V segment lost 4 bases and the J segment 1 base; nucleotides outside the gene matches: 3. Germline CDR1 and CDR2: KGHSH and LQKENI. The CDR3 is 15 residues long. CDR3 sequence (DNA): TGTGCCAGCTCACTAGCGGGAATGTCCTACAATGAGCAGTTCTTC. Amino acid sequence: CASSLAGMSYNEQFF.

The chain employs TRBV6-1 and TRBJ1-1; D gene unclear. Germline CDR1 MNHNS, CDR2 SASEGT. This CDR3 has 10 amino acids. With 9 bases removed from V and 7 bases from J, the gap between germline ends came to 9 bases. The CDR3 DNA sequence: TGTGCCAGTTTCAATGTTGAAGCTTTCTTT. It is translated as CASFNVEAFF.

The chain joins TRBV5-1 to TRBJ1-2; D is unresolved. The germline V gene encodes CDR1 SGHRS and CDR2 YFSETQ. The CDR3 totals 14 residues. The ends were cut back, 0 bases at V and 1 base at J, with 7 bases in the middle. The chain's CDR3 is CASSLALVNYGYTF. DNA of the CDR3: TGCGCCAGCAGCTTGGCCCTCGTTAACTATGGCTACACCTTC.

This chain uses TRBV28 with TRBJ2-7; tentative D call: TRBD2 (6 bases). V lost 6 bases and J 2 bases, leaving 17 bases between the germline ends. The germline CDR1 and CDR2 sequences are MDHEN and SYDVKM. The CDR3 contains 15 residues. The CDR3 here is CASRSRDSPPYEQYF. CDR3 nucleotides: TGTGCCAGCAGGAGTCGGGACTCTCCACCCTACGAGCAGTACTTC.

V gene TRBV6-5 combines with J gene TRBJ2-1; D is perhaps TRBD2 (5 bases). The CDR3 totals 14 residues. The germline gives CDR1 MNHEY, CDR2 SVGAGI. The V end lost 2 bases, the J end lost 5 bases, and 10 bases lay between the germline ends. The CDR3 region is CASSYLDSNNEQFF. For the CDR3, the DNA is TGTGCCAGCAGTTACCTGGACTCGAACAATGAGCAGTTCTTC.

The chain combines TRBV19 with TRBJ1-2; TRBD1 agrees at 9 bases. Trimming cost V 9 bases and J 4 bases; bases outside gene matches: 6. CDR3 length: 13 residues. Germline V gene lookup returns CDR1 LNHDA and CDR2 SQIVND (reference sequence). In DNA form, the CDR3 reads TGTGCCAGCCTCGACAGGGGGGGCTATGGCTACACCTTC. Protein: CASLDRGGYGYTF.

The rearrangement links TRBV9 to TRBJ2-6, with 11 bases that match TRBD1. The ends lost 3 bases at V and 0 bases at J; junction bases unmatched: 8. The CDR3 extends over 19 amino acids. CDR1 and CDR2 (germline): SGDLS, YYNGEE. CDR3 DNA sequence: TGTGCCAGCAGCGACGGGACAGGGGGGTTTTCCTCTGGGGCCAACGTCCTGACTTTC. It codes for CASSDGTGGFSSGANVLTF. Combining the CDR3 with reference TRBV9 and TRBJ2-6 gives the whole variable domain DSGVTQTPKHLITATGQRVTLRCSPRSGDLSVYWYQQSLDQGLQFLIQYYNGEERAKGNILERFSAQQFPDLHSELNLSSLELGDSALYFCASSDGTGGFSSGANVLTFGAGSRLTVL.

This clone was recorded only once. V is TRBV2 and J is TRBJ2-1; D may be TRBD2 (6 bases). V gave up 6 bases and J gave up 3 bases, with 24 bases separating them. Germline-derived CDR1 and CDR2 are SNHLY and FYNNEI. CDR3 length: 18 residues. The CDR3 coding sequence is TGTGCCAGCAGCGCCTTCCTGGGGCAGCGGGCCTTCTACAATGAGCAGTTCTTC. This codes for CASSAFLGQRAFYNEQFF.

The rearrangement links TRBV5-1 to TRBJ1-5; 8 bases match TRBD1. V lost 3 bases and J lost 7; bases outside the gene matches: 3. The CDR3 spans 13 residues. Per germline, CDR1 SGHRS and CDR2 YFSETQ. The CDR3: CASSWAGGQPQHF. CDR3 bases: TGCGCCAGCAGCTGGGCAGGGGGCCAGCCCCAGCATTTT. The whole variable domain, remainder taken from reference TRBV5-1 and TRBJ1-5, is KAGVTQTPRYLIKTRGQQVTLSCSPISGHRSVSWYQQTPGQGLQFLFEYFSETQRNKGNFPGRFSGRQFSNSRSEMNVSTLELGDSALYLCASSWAGGQPQHFGDGTRLSIL.

This chain connects TRBV4-3 to TRBJ1-1; 7 bases align to TRBD1. Germline assignment: CDR1 LGHNA and CDR2 YSLEER. V was pared by 0 bases and J by 2 bases, with 6 bases of the junction left unmatched. The CDR3 has 16 amino acids. The CDR3 region has the DNA TGCGCCAGCAGCCAAGAGTCGGGACAGCTCAACACTGAAGCTTTCTTT. Its translation is CASSQESGQLNTEAFF.

The V and J genes are TRBV4-1 and TRBJ1-3, with a weak D call TRBD1 (5 bases). This CDR3 region has 17 residues. The V gene lost 1 base and the J gene lost 2 bases, with 15 bases spanning the gap. From germline, CDR1 is MGHRA and CDR2 YSYEKL. Here the CDR3 DNA reads TGCGCCAGCAGCCAAGGAAACGGGGGGAAACCTGGAAACACCATATATTTT. Its protein is CASSQGNGGKPGNTIYF.

The rearrangement joins TRBV27 to TRBJ2-7, with TRBD2 identical over 11 bases. With 0 bases clipped from V and 4 bases from J, the junction kept 5 bases outside the gene matches. Germline CDR1 is MNHEY and CDR2 is SMNVEV (reference sequence). This CDR3 contains 16 residues. This chain's CDR3 is CASSLSTASGRYEQYF. CDR3 bases: TGTGCCAGCAGTTTATCCACGGCTAGCGGGAGGTACGAGCAGTACTTC.

The V and J genes are TRBV10-2 and TRBJ2-7, with 8 bases fitting TRBD1. Per germline, CDR1 WSHSY and CDR2 SAAADI. The CDR3 totals 13 residues. V was pared by 3 bases and J by 3 bases, with 1 base of the junction left unmatched. CDR3 amino acids: CASSEDRGYEQYF. Written as DNA, the CDR3 is TGCGCCAGCAGTGAAGACAGGGGCTACGAGCAGTACTTC.

V is TRBV4-1 and J is TRBJ1-2, with D possibly being TRBD1 (5 bases). Germline assignment: CDR1 MGHRA and CDR2 YSYEKL. Between the trimmed V and J ends, which lost 1 base and 5 bases, there was a span of 11 bases. CDR3 size: 14 residues. The CDR3 DNA sequence: TGCGCCAGCAGCCAAGGGCGGGGACCTTATGGCTACACCTTC. Translating it yields CASSQGRGPYGYTF.

This clone was observed once. The CDR3 sequence: CAWSPSADTQYF. The CDR3 nucleotides are TGTGCCTGGAGTCCCAGCGCGGATACGCAGTATTTT. This chain connects TRBV30 to TRBJ2-3; D not resolved. Germline loops: CDR1 GTSNPN, CDR2 SVGIG (reference sequence). The CDR3 has 12 amino acids. The V end was cut by 2 bases, the J end by 6 bases, with 9 bases between.

The chain links TRBV2 to TRBJ1-5, with TRBD1 matching over 8 bases. In germline, CDR1 is SNHLY, CDR2 FYNNEI. This CDR3 region has 15 residues. Trimming at V came to 3 bases and at J to 1 base, leaving 2 bases not matched to a gene. The CDR3 DNA reads TGTGCCAGCAGTGAGCAGGGGGCGAGCAATCAGCCCCAGCATTTT. Translation: CASSEQGASNQPQHF.

The chain uses TRBV4-2 and TRBJ2-1, with 9 bases fitting TRBD2. Trimming cost V 0 bases and J 8 bases; bases outside gene matches: 11. CDR3 size: 17 residues. The germline V gene has CDR1 LGHNA and CDR2 YNFKEQ. This chain's CDR3 is CASSQEGLAGPGDEQFF. CDR3 sequence (DNA): TGTGCCAGCAGCCAAGAAGGGCTAGCGGGACCTGGCGATGAGCAGTTCTTC.

The genes are TRBV19 and TRBJ2-1, with a weak D call TRBD2 (6 bases). CDR3 length: 16 amino acids. CDR1 is LNHDA, CDR2 SQIVND, per germline (reference sequence). Between the trimmed V and J ends, which lost 6 bases and 3 bases, there was a span of 18 bases. The CDR3 DNA reads TGTGCCAGTAGGTTCCCAGCCGCAGCGGGCTACAATGAGCAGTTCTTC. Residues: CASRFPAAAGYNEQFF. The whole variable domain, remainder taken from reference TRBV19 and TRBJ2-1, is DGGITQSPKYLFRKEGQNVTLSCEQNLNHDAMYWYRQDPGQGLRLIYYSQIVNDFQKGDIAEGYSVSREKKESFPLTVTSAQKNPTAFYLCASRFPAAAGYNEQFFGPGTRLTVL.

The CDR3 reads CASSLGQGSNQPQHF. CDR3 bases: TGCGCCAGCAGCTTGGGGCAGGGAAGCAATCAGCCCCAGCATTTT. This chain connects TRBV5-1 to TRBJ1-5, with D perhaps TRBD1 (5 bases). The germline V and J ends were trimmed by 0 bases and 1 base, with 8 bases remaining between them. Germline CDR1 is SGHRS and CDR2 is YFSETQ. The CDR3 runs 15 residues.